Below, 3 T cell receptor beta chains from the same sample are listed, as sequenced in a study of shared clonotypes between healthy human individuals. The repertoire was sequenced with immunoSEQ multiplex PCR; TCRdb's copy has only in-frame clones and lacks some. The sample shows about 2.2 million clones, around 93% of them seen only once. The naive CD8 subset, CD45RO-negative cells positively selected for CCR7, excluded terminally differentiated effector memory CD45RA+ cells. Sequencing input: naive CD8+ T cells from PBMCs. The receptors originated from a man aged 18 to 35 in good health. Some clones in this sample may be carry-over from other donors' samples.

The rearrangement links TRBV16 to TRBJ1-1; 7 bases map to TRBD1. The ends lost 8 bases at V and 4 bases at J; junction bases unmatched: 4. The CDR3 totals 12 residues. Germline CDR1 reads KGHSY; CDR2 reads FQNENV. CDR3 sequence (DNA): TGTGCCAGCGGGGACAGCGTCACTGAAGCTTTCTTT. Its translation: CASGDSVTEAFF.

The rearrangement joins TRBV7-9 to TRBJ2-7; 7 nucleotides align to TRBD1. The germline V gene encodes CDR1 SEHNR and CDR2 FQNEAQ (reference sequence). The CDR3 runs to 13 residues. Losses at the gene ends were 3 bases for V and 6 bases for J; bases not matched to a gene: 5. DNA for the CDR3: TGTGCCAGCAGCTTGGACAGGACCACCGAGCAGTACTTC. It encodes CASSLDRTTEQYF.

V usage is TRBV28 and J usage is TRBJ2-7; D may be TRBD1 (5 bases). Germline CDR1 MDHEN, CDR2 SYDVKM. V shed 0 bases and J shed 0 bases, with 9 bases lying between them. The CDR3 length is 15 residues. CDR3 region: CASSLWTAVSYEQYF. CDR3 DNA: TGTGCCAGCAGTTTATGGACAGCTGTCTCCTACGAGCAGTACTTC. The entire variable domain, with the rest obtained from reference TRBV28 and TRBJ2-7, is as follows: DVKVTQSSRYLVKRTGEKVFLECVQDMDHENMFWYRQDPGLGLRLIYFSYDVKMKEKGDIPEGYSVSREKKERFSLILESASTNQTSMYLCASSLWTAVSYEQYFGPGTRLTVT.